The clone carrying this T cell receptor beta chain was recorded at least ten times. Its antigen is not known. The data were obtained in a study of T cells in Graves' hyperthyroidism and ophthalmopathy. Study context: Any treatment followed the collection of peripheral blood at initial diagnosis.

Study conclusions and caveats: Prediction of ophthalmopathy progression came a median 6.5 months pre-onset.

The source material, RNA transcripts, was used to amplify TCR beta CDR3 regions. HTBI primers were used for first-round RT-PCR of the TCR CDR3. MiXCR was run by TCRdb on the multiplex PCR reads, yielding one entry per CDR3 protein. The table records around 260,000 distinct CDR3 sequences, approximately 26% of them present only once. The hyperthyroidism was newly diagnosed and had lasted under 2 months; the patients were aged 18 to 65. A roughly 9.3 ml volume of fresh peripheral blood provided the PBMCs. The V end lost 6 bases, the J end lost 3 bases, and 11 bases lay between the germline ends. The length of the CDR3 is 13 residues. Germline V gene data show CDR1 as SNHLY and CDR2 as FYNNEI.

The V and J genes are TRBV2 and TRBJ1-2; D not resolved. The sequenced sample was blood. This sequence originates from a man between 40 and 49 years old with Graves' hyperthyroidism that later progressed to Graves' ophthalmopathy. The CDR3 bases are TGTGCCAGCAGCCCGGTGACTTACTATGGCTACACCTTC. It is translated as CASSPVTYYGYTF.